The rows below give T cell receptor beta chains drawn from one sample of a study of blood T cell repertoires in COVID-19. Sequencing was performed with immunoSEQ multiplex PCR; in TCRdb, only in-frame clones are kept and a portion is missing. The sample records approximately 80,000 clones, around 86% being singletons. The sample taken for sequencing was peripheral blood. Every receptor here comes from a man aged 35-49 years with acute or convalescent COVID-19. Both conserved end residues are trimmed from each CDR3. Clone sizes are given selectively: once, few, many, or a class where the clone is expanded.

CDR3 protein: ASSQELLTSMNTEAF
V gene: TRBV4-3
clone size: .

CDR3 protein: ASSSGTDTEAF
V gene: TRBV5-1
clone size: .

CDR3 protein: ASSLPDYGYT
V gene: TRBV7-9
clone size: .

CDR3 protein: ASSPPSGPNTEAF
V gene: TRBV14
clone size: .

CDR3 protein: AISPLAGFSYNEQF
V gene: TRBV10-3
clone size: .

CDR3 protein: AAGDPNQPQH
V gene: TRBV6-5
clone size: .

CDR3 protein: ASSQEVFTGNTGELF
V gene: TRBV3-1/TRBV3-2
clone size: .

CDR3 protein: AWSTGAKGTEAF
V gene: TRBV30
clone size: few

CDR3 protein: ASSLGQTSNQPQH
V gene: TRBV7-9
clone size: few

CDR3 protein: ASSERPRASGYT
V gene: TRBV2
clone size: .

CDR3 protein: ASSLDREVDLTDTQY
V gene: TRBV6-2/TRBV6-3
clone size: .

CDR3 protein: ASSGQGGSQPQH
V gene: TRBV27
clone size: once

CDR3 protein: ASSLGTSISSYEQY
V gene: TRBV7-6
clone size: .

CDR3 protein: ASSYNMSGGHRDYEQY
V gene: TRBV6-2/TRBV6-3
clone size: .

CDR3 protein: ASRRTVAKNIQY
V gene: TRBV2
clone size: .

CDR3 protein: ASSLVGTPQDEQY
V gene: TRBV5-1
clone size: .

CDR3 protein: ASSIGQGSSPLH
V gene: TRBV19
clone size: .

CDR3 protein: AWSVPGRPHHEQF
V gene: TRBV30
clone size: .

CDR3 protein: ASSLTSGSAYNEQF
V gene: TRBV10-1
clone size: .

CDR3 protein: ASSQDSGTWADTQY
V gene: TRBV4-3
clone size: .

CDR3 protein: ASSEPDSRGF
V gene: TRBV10-2
clone size: .

CDR3 protein: ASSQQGSEQY
V gene: TRBV7-2
clone size: .

CDR3 protein: ASSPRTGVSYNEQF
V gene: TRBV6-2/TRBV6-3
clone size: .

CDR3 protein: ASSQGFEELF
V gene: TRBV2
clone size: .

CDR3 protein: ATMGHPDYFNYGYT
V gene: TRBV15
clone size: few

CDR3 protein: ASSSTGGVNNEQF
V gene: TRBV7-2
clone size: .

CDR3 protein: ASSIDRSTEAF
V gene: TRBV5-8
clone size: .

CDR3 protein: ASTGGRGYT
V gene: TRBV27
clone size: .

CDR3 protein: AISTPAGGTEAF
V gene: TRBV10-3
clone size: few

CDR3 protein: ASSLQGQGLSYGYT
V gene: TRBV3-1/TRBV3-2
clone size: .

CDR3 protein: ASSFGEGVGQPQH
V gene: TRBV5-5
clone size: .

CDR3 protein: ASSLGQGANQPQH
V gene: TRBV2
clone size: .

CDR3 protein: ASRRDRDGPYT
V gene: TRBV6-5
clone size: .

CDR3 protein: ASRTDGYGYT
V gene: TRBV19
clone size: .

CDR3 protein: AISGGGLNTEAF
V gene: TRBV10-3
clone size: .

CDR3 protein: ASSLAGWDRAYNEQF
V gene: TRBV5-5
clone size: few

CDR3 protein: ASSVAGELF
V gene: TRBV9
clone size: .

CDR3 protein: ASSLEGVGEQF
V gene: TRBV5-1
clone size: .

CDR3 protein: ASSTRTVRSGNTIY
V gene: TRBV21-1
clone size: .